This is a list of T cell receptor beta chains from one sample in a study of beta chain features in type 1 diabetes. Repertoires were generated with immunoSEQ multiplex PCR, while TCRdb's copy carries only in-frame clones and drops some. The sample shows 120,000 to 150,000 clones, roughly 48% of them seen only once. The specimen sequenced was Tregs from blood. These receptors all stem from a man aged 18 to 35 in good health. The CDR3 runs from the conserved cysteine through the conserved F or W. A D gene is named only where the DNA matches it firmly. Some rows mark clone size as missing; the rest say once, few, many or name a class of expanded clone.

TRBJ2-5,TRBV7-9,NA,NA,CASSLYREKETQYF,TGTGCCAGCAGCTTATACAGAGAAAAAGAGACCCAGTACTTC
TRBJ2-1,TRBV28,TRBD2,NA,CASSLGAGLADYNEQFF,TGTGCCAGCAGTTTAGGGGCAGGACTAGCGGACTACAATGAGCAGTTCTTC
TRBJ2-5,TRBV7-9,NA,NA,CASSFSGARETQYF,TGTGCCAGCAGCTTTTCAGGGGCTCGGGAGACCCAGTACTTC
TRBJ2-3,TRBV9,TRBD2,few,CASSVDAGGVMDTQYF,TGTGCCAGCAGCGTAGACGCGGGAGGGGTTATGGATACGCAGTATTTT
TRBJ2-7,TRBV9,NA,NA,CASSVAGTTSYEQYF,TGTGCCAGCAGCGTAGCCGGGACAACCTCCTACGAGCAGTACTTC
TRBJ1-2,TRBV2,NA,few,CASRAQGLGYTF,TGTGCCAGCAGGGCCCAGGGGTTAGGCTACACCTTC
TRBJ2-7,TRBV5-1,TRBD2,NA,CASSTLAGGVYEQYF,TGCGCCAGCAGCACCCTAGCGGGAGGGGTCTACGAGCAGTACTTC
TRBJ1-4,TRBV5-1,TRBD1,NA,CASSLEPPGQGAQKLFF,TGCGCCAGCAGCTTAGAGCCACCGGGACAGGGGGCGCAGAAACTGTTTTTT
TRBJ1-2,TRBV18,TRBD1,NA,CASSQPGQHYGYTF,TGTGCCAGCTCACAGCCGGGACAGCACTATGGCTACACCTTC
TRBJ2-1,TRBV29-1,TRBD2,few,CSASGGLAGGMDNEQFF,TGCAGCGCGTCGGGAGGACTAGCGGGAGGTATGGACAATGAGCAGTTCTTC
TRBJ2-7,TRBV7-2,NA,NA,CASSRVTTATFYEQYF,TGTGCCAGCAGCCGAGTTACGACAGCGACCTTCTACGAGCAGTACTTC
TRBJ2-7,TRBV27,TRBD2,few,CASRIKAGVSYEQYF,TGTGCCAGCAGGATAAAAGCGGGAGTCTCCTACGAGCAGTACTTC
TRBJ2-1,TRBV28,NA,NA,CASSTFYNEQFF,TGTGCCAGCAGCACTTTTTACAATGAGCAGTTCTTC
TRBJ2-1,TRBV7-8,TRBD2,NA,CASSKGTSGNNEQFF,TGTGCCAGCAGCAAAGGGACTAGCGGAAACAATGAGCAGTTCTTC
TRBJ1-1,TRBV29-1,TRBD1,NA,CSAVGQGPNTEAFF,TGCAGCGCGGTAGGACAGGGGCCGAACACTGAAGCTTTCTTT
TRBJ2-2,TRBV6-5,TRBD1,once,CASSYSRQGGTGELFF,TGTGCCAGCAGTTACTCTAGACAGGGCGGCACCGGGGAGCTGTTTTTT
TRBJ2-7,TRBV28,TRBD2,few,CASSLGLAGGAYEQYF,TGTGCCAGCAGTTTAGGACTAGCGGGGGGGGCGTACGAGCAGTACTTC
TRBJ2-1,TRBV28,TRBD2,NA,CASSLELAPSYNEQFF,TGTGCCAGCAGTTTAGAACTAGCGCCATCCTACAATGAGCAGTTCTTC
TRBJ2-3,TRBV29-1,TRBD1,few,CSVEGQSRDTQYF,TGCAGCGTTGAGGGACAGTCTCGAGATACGCAGTATTTT
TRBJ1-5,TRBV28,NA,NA,CASSFRQGYNQPQHF,TGTGCCAGCAGTTTTAGGCAGGGCTACAATCAGCCCCAGCATTTT
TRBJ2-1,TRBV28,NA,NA,CASSHLRVGQFF,TGTGCCAGCAGCCACCTCCGGGTCGGGCAGTTCTTC
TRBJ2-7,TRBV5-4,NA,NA,CASSWRGSYEQYF,TGTGCCAGCAGCTGGCGGGGATCCTACGAGCAGTACTTC
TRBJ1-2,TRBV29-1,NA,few,CSAAGDGYTF,TGCAGCGCTGCAGGGGACGGCTACACCTTC
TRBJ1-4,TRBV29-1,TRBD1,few,CSVEVGQGGEKLFF,TGCAGCGTTGAGGTGGGACAGGGAGGTGAAAAACTGTTTTTT
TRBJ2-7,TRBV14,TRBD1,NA,CASSRGTGTSYEQYF,TGTGCCAGCAGCCGCGGGACAGGGACGTCCTACGAGCAGTACTTC
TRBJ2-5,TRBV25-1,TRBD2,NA,CASSELAGGRETQYF,TGTGCCAGCAGTGAGTTAGCGGGGGGGCGAGAGACCCAGTACTTC
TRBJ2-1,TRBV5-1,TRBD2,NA,CASSGWTGGAKSSEQFF,TGCGCCAGCAGCGGGTGGACCGGGGGGGCCAAGAGTTCTGAGCAGTTCTTC
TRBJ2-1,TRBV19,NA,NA,CASSTTRRSNEQFF,TGTGCCAGTAGTACTACTAGGCGGTCCAATGAGCAGTTCTTC
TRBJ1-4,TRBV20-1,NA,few,CSARDRRSF,TGCAGTGCTAGAGATCGCCGCAGTTTT
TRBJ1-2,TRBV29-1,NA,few,CSVTQGPANYGYTF,TGCAGCGTGACCCAGGGGCCGGCTAACTATGGCTACACCTTC
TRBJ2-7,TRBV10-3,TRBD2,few,CAIGLAGVLSYEQYF,TGTGCCATTGGACTAGCGGGAGTTCTATCCTACGAGCAGTACTTC
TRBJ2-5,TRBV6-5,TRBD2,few,CASSYSTSGKGTQYF,TGTGCCAGCAGTTACTCGACTAGCGGGAAAGGGACCCAGTACTTC
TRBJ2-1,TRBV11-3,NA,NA,CASSQSGTYNEQFF,TGTGCCAGCAGCCAATCCGGGACCTACAATGAGCAGTTCTTC
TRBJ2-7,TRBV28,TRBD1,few,CASRTGTGNEQYF,TGTGCCAGCCGAACCGGGACAGGGAACGAGCAGTACTTC
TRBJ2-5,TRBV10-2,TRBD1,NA,CASSESGTGGWETQYF,TGCGCCAGCAGTGAGTCGGGAACAGGGGGCTGGGAGACCCAGTACTTC
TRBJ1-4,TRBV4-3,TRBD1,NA,CASSHLPGQGEEKLFF,TGCGCCAGCAGCCACTTACCGGGACAGGGTGAGGAAAAACTGTTTTTT
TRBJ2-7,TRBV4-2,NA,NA,CASSQDTTYEQYF,TGTGCCAGCAGCCAAGATACAACCTACGAGCAGTACTTC
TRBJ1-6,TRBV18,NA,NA,CASSPTTGITNSPLHF,TGTGCCAGCTCCCCGACAACCGGGATTACGAATTCACCCCTCCACTTT
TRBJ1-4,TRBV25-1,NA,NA,CASRGAGGNEKLFF,TGTGCCAGCAGGGGGGCCGGAGGTAATGAAAAACTGTTTTTT
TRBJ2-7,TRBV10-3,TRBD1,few,CAISGGQGYEQYF,TGTGCCATCAGCGGGGGACAGGGGTACGAGCAGTACTTC
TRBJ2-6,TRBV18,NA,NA,CASSPRAYPGSGANVLTF,TGTGCCAGCTCACCACGGGCCTATCCGGGGTCTGGGGCCAACGTCCTGACTTTC
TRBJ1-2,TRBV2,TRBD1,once,CASTRDRGMLRGYTF,TGTGCCAGCACCAGGGACAGGGGGATGCTAAGGGGCTACACCTTC
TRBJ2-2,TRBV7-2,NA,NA,CASSLGVTNTGELFF,TGTGCCAGCAGCTTAGGTGTAACGAACACCGGGGAGCTGTTTTTT
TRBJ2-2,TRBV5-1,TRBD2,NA,CASSPTSGSGTGELFF,TGCGCCAGCAGCCCCACTAGCGGGAGCGGTACCGGGGAGCTGTTTTTT
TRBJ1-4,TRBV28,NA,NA,CASSSPGSGNEKLFF,TGTGCCAGCAGTTCCCCCGGCAGCGGTAATGAAAAACTGTTTTTT
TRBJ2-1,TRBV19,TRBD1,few,CAIQTGGWSVNEQFF,TGTGCCATCCAGACAGGGGGCTGGAGTGTGAATGAGCAGTTCTTC